This T cell receptor (beta chain) was obtained from a study of T cell responses to AZD1222 COVID-19 vaccine. Repertoires were generated with immunoSEQ multiplex PCR, while TCRdb's copy carries only in-frame clones and drops some. The top ten clones hold about a fifth of a sample with 85,000 to 100,000 clones, roughly 93% of them seen once. About this clone itself: Its target is unknown.

Study-level points and caveats: Reports say nearly half of spike-specific TCRs go after unmutated variant regions.

The TCR originated in an adult in good health. The sample in question was peripheral blood, obtained on day 0 of AZD1222 vaccination.

This chain's CDR3 is CASSQTLTGGPEAFF. In nucleotides, the CDR3 is TGCGCCAGCAGCCAAACACTGACAGGGGGACCTGAAGCTTTCTTT. The chain combines TRBV4-3 with TRBJ1-1, with 9 bases identical to TRBD1. CDR3 length equals 15 residues. The V gene end was trimmed by 2 bases and the J gene end by 6 bases; junction bases not matched to a gene: 7. Germline V gene sequence: CDR1 LGHNA, CDR2 YSLEER.